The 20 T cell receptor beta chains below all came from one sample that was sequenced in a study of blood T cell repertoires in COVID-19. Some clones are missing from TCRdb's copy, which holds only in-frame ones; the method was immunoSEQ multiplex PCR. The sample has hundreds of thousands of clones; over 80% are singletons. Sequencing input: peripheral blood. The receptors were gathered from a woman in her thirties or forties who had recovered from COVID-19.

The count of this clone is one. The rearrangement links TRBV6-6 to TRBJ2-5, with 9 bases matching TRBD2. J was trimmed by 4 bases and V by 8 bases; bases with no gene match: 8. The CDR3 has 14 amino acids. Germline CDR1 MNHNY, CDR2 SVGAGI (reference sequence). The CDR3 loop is CASRLSGGIETQYF. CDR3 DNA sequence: TGTGCCAGCCGACTTAGCGGGGGTATAGAGACCCAGTACTTC.

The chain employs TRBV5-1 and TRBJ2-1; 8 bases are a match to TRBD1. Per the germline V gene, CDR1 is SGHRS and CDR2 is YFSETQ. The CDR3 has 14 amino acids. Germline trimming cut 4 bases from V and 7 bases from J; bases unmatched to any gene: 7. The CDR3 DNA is TGCGCCAGCAGCCCCCGGACAGGGTGGAATGAGCAGTTCTTC. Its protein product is CASSPRTGWNEQFF.

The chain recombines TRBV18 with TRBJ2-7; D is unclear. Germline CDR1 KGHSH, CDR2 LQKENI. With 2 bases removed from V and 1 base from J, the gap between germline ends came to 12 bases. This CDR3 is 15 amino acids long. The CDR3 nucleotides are TGTGCCAGCTCACCATCGGCGGAACGTTCCTACGAGCAGTACTTC. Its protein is CASSPSAERSYEQYF.

The CDR3 loop reads CASSPGLGGVSYEQYF. CDR3 nucleotide sequence: TGTGCCAGCTCACCGGGACTAGGGGGAGTGTCCTACGAGCAGTACTTC. The V gene is TRBV18, the J gene TRBJ2-7, with 8 bases aligning to TRBD2. There are 16 residues in the CDR3. The germline gives CDR1 KGHSH, CDR2 LQKENI. V gave up 3 bases and J gave up 1 base; unmatched junction bases: 8.

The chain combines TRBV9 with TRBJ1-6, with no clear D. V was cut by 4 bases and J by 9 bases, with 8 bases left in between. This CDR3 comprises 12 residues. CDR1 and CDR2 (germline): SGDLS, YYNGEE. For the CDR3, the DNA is TGTGCCAGCAGCCTTGAGAGTTCACCCCTCCACTTT. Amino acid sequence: CASSLESSPLHF.

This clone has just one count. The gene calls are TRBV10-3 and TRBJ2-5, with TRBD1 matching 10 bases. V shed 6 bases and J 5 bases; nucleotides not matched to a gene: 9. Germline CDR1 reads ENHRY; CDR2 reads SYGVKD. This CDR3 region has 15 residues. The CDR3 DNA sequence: TGTGCCATCAGGCCCGGGACAGGGGAATCGGAGACCCAGTACTTC. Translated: CAIRPGTGESETQYF.

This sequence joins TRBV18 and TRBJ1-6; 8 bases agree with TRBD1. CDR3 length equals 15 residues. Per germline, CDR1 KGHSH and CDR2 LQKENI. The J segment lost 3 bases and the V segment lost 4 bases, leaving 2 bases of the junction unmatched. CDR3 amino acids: CASSLGTGYNSPLHF. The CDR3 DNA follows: TGTGCCAGCTCACTAGGGACAGGCTATAATTCACCCCTCCACTTT.

For the CDR3, the DNA is TGTGCCAGCGGACAGGGCAATCAATATGGCTATGGCTACACCTTC. The encoded protein is CASGQGNQYGYGYTF. V is TRBV28 and J is TRBJ1-2; 8 nucleotides line up with TRBD1. From germline, CDR1 is MDHEN and CDR2 SYDVKM. With 8 bases clipped from V and 4 bases from J, the junction kept 12 bases outside the gene matches. The length of the CDR3 is 15 residues.

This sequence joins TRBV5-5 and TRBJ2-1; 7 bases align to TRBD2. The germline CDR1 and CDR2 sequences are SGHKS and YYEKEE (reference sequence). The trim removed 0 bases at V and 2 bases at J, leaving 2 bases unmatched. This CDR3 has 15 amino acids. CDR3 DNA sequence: TGTGCCAGCAGCTTGGCGAGCGGGACCTACAATGAGCAGTTCTTC. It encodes CASSLASGTYNEQFF.

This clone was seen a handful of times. CDR3 sequence reads: CASTLQGNEQYF. DNA for the CDR3: TGTGCCAGCACCTTACAGGGGAACGAGCAGTACTTC. This chain connects TRBV6-6 to TRBJ2-7; 7 bases line up with TRBD1. The trim removed 7 bases at V and 5 bases at J, leaving 5 bases unmatched. CDR1 MNHNY and CDR2 SVGAGI come from the germline V gene (reference sequence). This CDR3 has 12 residues.

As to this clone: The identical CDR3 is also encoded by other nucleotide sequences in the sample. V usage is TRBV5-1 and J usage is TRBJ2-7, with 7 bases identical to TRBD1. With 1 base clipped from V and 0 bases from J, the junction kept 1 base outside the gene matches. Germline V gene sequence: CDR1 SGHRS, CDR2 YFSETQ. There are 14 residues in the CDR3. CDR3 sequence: CASSLRDSSYEQYF. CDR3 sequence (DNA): TGCGCCAGCAGCTTGAGGGACAGCTCCTACGAGCAGTACTTC.

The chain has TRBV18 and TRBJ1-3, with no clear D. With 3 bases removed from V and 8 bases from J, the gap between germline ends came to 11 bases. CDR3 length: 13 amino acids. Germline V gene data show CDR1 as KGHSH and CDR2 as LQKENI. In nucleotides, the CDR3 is TGTGCCAGCTCACCCAGGTCCTCGGACACCATATATTTT. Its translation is CASSPRSSDTIYF. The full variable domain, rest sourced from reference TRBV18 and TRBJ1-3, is NAGVMQNPRHLVRRRGQEARLRCSPMKGHSHVYWYRQLPEEGLKFMVYLQKENIIDESGMPKERFSAEFPKEGPSILRIQQVVRGDSAAYFCASSPRSSDTIYFGEGSWLTVV.

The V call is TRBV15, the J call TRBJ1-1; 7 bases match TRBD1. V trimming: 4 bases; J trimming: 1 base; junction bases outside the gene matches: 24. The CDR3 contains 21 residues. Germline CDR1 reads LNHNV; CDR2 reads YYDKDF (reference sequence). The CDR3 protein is CATSKARSAGTDLGGNTEAFF. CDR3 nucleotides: TGTGCCACCAGCAAAGCGCGAAGTGCCGGGACAGACCTCGGAGGGAACACTGAAGCTTTCTTT.

The CDR3 nucleotides read TGCGCCAGCAGCTTGATCGGACGGACTACTGAAGCTTTCTTT. This gives the protein CASSLIGRTTEAFF. The V and J genes are TRBV5-1 and TRBJ1-1, with no clear D. Germline V gene sequence: CDR1 SGHRS, CDR2 YFSETQ. The germline V and J ends were trimmed by 1 base and 5 bases, with 12 bases remaining between them. The CDR3 sequence is 14 residues long.

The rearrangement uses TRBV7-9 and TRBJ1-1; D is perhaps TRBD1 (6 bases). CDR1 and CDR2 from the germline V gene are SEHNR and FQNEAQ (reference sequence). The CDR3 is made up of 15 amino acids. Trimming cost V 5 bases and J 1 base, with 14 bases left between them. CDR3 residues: CASSPPQGWNTEAFF. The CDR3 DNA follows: TGTGCCAGCAGCCCGCCACAGGGATGGAACACTGAAGCTTTCTTT.

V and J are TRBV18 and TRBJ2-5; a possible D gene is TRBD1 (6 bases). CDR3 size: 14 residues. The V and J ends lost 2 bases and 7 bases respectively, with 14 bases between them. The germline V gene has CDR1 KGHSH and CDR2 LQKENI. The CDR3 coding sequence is TGTGCCAGCTCACCAGAGACAGGCGAGGGGACCCAGTACTTC. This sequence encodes CASSPETGEGTQYF.

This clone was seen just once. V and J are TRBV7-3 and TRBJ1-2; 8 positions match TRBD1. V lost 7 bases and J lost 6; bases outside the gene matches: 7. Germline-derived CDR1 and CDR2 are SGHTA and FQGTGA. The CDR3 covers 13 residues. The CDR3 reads CASNPPTGDGYTF. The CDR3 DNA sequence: TGTGCCAGCAACCCTCCGACAGGGGATGGCTACACCTTC. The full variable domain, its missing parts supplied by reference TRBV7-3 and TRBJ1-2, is GAGVSQTPSNKVTEKGKYVELRCDPISGHTALYWYRQSLGQGPEFLIYFQGTGAADDSGLPNDRFFAVRPEGSVSTLKIQRTERGDSAVYLCASNPPTGDGYTFGSGTRLTVV.

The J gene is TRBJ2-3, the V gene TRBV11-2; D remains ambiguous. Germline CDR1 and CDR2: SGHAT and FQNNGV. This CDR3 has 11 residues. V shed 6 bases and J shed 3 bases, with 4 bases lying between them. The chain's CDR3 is CASSSTDTQYF. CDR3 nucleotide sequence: TGTGCCAGCAGTTCGACAGATACGCAGTATTTT.

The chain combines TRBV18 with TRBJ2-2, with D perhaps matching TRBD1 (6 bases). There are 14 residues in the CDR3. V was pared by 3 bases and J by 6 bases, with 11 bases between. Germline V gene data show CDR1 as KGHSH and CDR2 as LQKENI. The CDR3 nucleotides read TGTGCCAGCTCACCGATGGGGGCTGCCGGGGAGCTGTTTTTT. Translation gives CASSPMGAAGELFF.

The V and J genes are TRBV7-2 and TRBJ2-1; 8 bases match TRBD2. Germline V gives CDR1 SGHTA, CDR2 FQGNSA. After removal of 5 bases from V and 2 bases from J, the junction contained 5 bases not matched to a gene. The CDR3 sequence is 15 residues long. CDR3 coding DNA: TGTGCCAGCAGCCGGGGGGGGATTACCTACAATGAGCAGTTCTTC. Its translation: CASSRGGITYNEQFF.